These T cell receptor beta chains were read from a single sample in a study of T-cell memory formation after mild COVID-19. TCRdb recomputed calls from the 5' RACE reads with MiXCR, one row per CDR3 protein. Here the sample spans 140,000 to 150,000 distinct CDR3 sequences, approximately 25% being singletons. Sequenced material: PBMCs or a T cell subset sorted from them (not recorded which). Source of these receptors: an adult woman who had mild COVID-19 (a few samples of this study predate the infection). Cell type and time point are not known. The CDR3 runs from the conserved cysteine through the conserved F or W. The D gene is left open where the match is weak. Clone size appears in some rows only: once, few, many, or a class for an expanded clone.

V gene	clone size	J gene	D gene	CDR3 protein	CDR3 DNA
TRBV4-1	few	TRBJ2-7	TRBD2	CASSQVDGGAYEQYF	TGCGCCAGCAGCCAAGTTGATGGGGGGGCCTACGAGCAGTACTTC
TRBV4-1	few	TRBJ1-1	TRBD1	CASSQDPETGSTEAFF	TGCGCCAGCAGCCAAGATCCGGAGACAGGGAGCACTGAAGCTTTCTTT
TRBV20-1	.	TRBJ2-7	TRBD1	CRARARDRGLYEQYF	TGCAGAGCTAGAGCCCGGGACAGGGGGCTCTACGAGCAGTACTTC
TRBV6-5	.	TRBJ1-1	.	CASSYGQGAFF	TGTGCCAGCAGTTACGGGCAGGGGGCTTTCTTT
TRBV6-5	few	TRBJ2-1	TRBD1	CASSSGQVHNEQFF	TGTGCCAGCAGCTCGGGACAGGTCCACAATGAGCAGTTCTTC
TRBV19	.	TRBJ1-2	.	CASSDPQGIGYGYTF	TGTGCCAGTAGTGATCCCCAGGGGATCGGCTATGGCTACACCTTC
TRBV12-3/TRBV12-4	few	TRBJ2-1	TRBD2	CASSLVTGGADEQFF	TGTGCCAGCAGTTTAGTTACCGGGGGGGCGGATGAGCAGTTCTTC
TRBV7-6	.	TRBJ2-1	TRBD2	CASQEREVSEQFF	TGTGCCAGTCAGGAGCGGGAGGTCAGTGAGCAGTTCTTC
TRBV11-3	.	TRBJ2-7	TRBD2	CASSLQREGFAYEQYF	TGTGCCAGCAGCTTACAGCGGGAGGGCTTCGCCTACGAGCAGTACTTC
TRBV7-9	.	TRBJ2-7	.	CASRSDSSYEQYF	TGTGCCAGCAGGTCCGACAGCTCCTACGAGCAGTACTTC
TRBV7-6	few	TRBJ2-2	.	CASSFHTGELFF	TGTGCCAGCAGCTTTCACACCGGGGAGCTGTTTTTT
TRBV7-3	few	TRBJ2-1	.	CASSLVASDYNEQFF	TGTGCCAGCAGCTTAGTGGCGAGCGACTACAATGAGCAGTTCTTC
TRBV12-3/TRBV12-4	few	TRBJ2-1	TRBD2	CASERGAGGPRDEQFF	TGTGCCAGCGAGCGGGGGGCGGGAGGGCCTAGGGATGAGCAGTTCTTC
TRBV28	few	TRBJ2-6	.	CASHIRGANVLTF	TGTGCCAGCCATATTAGGGGGGCCAACGTCCTGACTTTC
TRBV28	few	TRBJ2-2	.	CASSLPREWTGELFF	TGTGCCAGCAGCCTCCCCCGGGAGTGGACCGGGGAGCTGTTTTTT
TRBV19	once	TRBJ1-1	.	CASSISSGGNAEAFF	TGTGCCAGTAGTATATCCTCTGGGGGCAACGCTGAAGCTTTCTTT
TRBV12-3/TRBV12-4	many	TRBJ1-2	.	CASSSSGGNGYTF	TGTGCCAGCAGCTCCTCGGGGGGGAATGGCTACACCTTC
TRBV19	.	TRBJ2-1	TRBD2	CASSIGAGVSSNEQFF	TGTGCCAGTAGTATAGGGGCGGGAGTATCATCTAATGAGCAGTTCTTC
TRBV27	.	TRBJ1-2	TRBD1	CASSPGTAPNYGYTF	TGTGCCAGCAGTCCCGGGACAGCCCCTAACTATGGCTACACCTTC
TRBV29-1	.	TRBJ1-1	.	CSVEDWKNTEAFF	TGCAGCGTTGAAGATTGGAAGAACACTGAAGCTTTCTTT
TRBV6-1	.	TRBJ1-1	.	CASSLGRQSNTEAFF	TGTGCCAGCAGCCTTGGGAGACAATCCAACACTGAAGCTTTCTTT
TRBV9	.	TRBJ2-1	.	CASSVAAGSEQFF	TGTGCCAGCAGCGTAGCCGCGGGTTCTGAGCAGTTCTTC
TRBV19	few	TRBJ2-5	TRBD1	CASSPPATGGETQYF	TGTGCCAGTAGCCCCCCCGCGACAGGGGGAGAGACCCAGTACTTC
TRBV4-1	.	TRBJ1-1	.	CASSLPGGHTEAFF	TGCGCCAGCAGCCTCCCCGGAGGGCACACTGAAGCTTTCTTT
TRBV29-1	.	TRBJ2-1	.	CSAQQGNEQFF	TGCAGCGCCCAACAGGGCAATGAGCAGTTCTTC
TRBV7-9	few	TRBJ2-6	.	CASRGDKISGANVLTF	TGTGCCAGCAGGGGGGACAAGATCTCTGGGGCCAACGTCCTGACTTTC
TRBV10-3	.	TRBJ2-7	TRBD1	CAISDSRTGGLEQYF	TGTGCCATCAGTGATTCTAGGACAGGGGGACTCGAGCAGTACTTC
TRBV2	.	TRBJ1-2	.	CASSGVAGLGYGYTF	TGTGCCAGCAGTGGGGTTGCCGGGCTGGGCTATGGCTACACCTTC
TRBV27	.	TRBJ1-1	.	CAIGEGPTEAFF	TGTGCCATTGGGGAGGGACCCACTGAAGCTTTCTTT
TRBV9	few	TRBJ2-5	.	CASSEGGRKTQYF	TGTGCCAGCAGCGAGGGGGGGAGGAAGACCCAGTACTTC
TRBV2	.	TRBJ2-2	TRBD1	CASAGQGPTGELFF	TGTGCCAGCGCTGGACAGGGCCCCACCGGGGAGCTGTTTTTT
TRBV20-1	.	TRBJ2-7	.	CSASAGLEQYF	TGCAGTGCTAGCGCCGGGCTCGAGCAGTACTTC
TRBV20-1	.	TRBJ2-7	.	CSAGPRDYSYEQYF	TGCAGTGCGGGGCCCAGGGATTACTCCTACGAGCAGTACTTC
TRBV7-3	.	TRBJ2-3	TRBD2	CASSSSGGTTDTQYF	TGTGCCAGCAGCTCTAGCGGGGGGACCACAGATACGCAGTATTTT
TRBV6-5	.	TRBJ1-5	.	CASSPRVGNQPQHF	TGTGCCAGCAGTCCCAGGGTAGGCAATCAGCCCCAGCATTTT
TRBV5-6	.	TRBJ2-1	.	CASSSEALPYNEQFF	TGTGCCAGCAGCTCGGAGGCGTTGCCCTACAATGAGCAGTTCTTC
TRBV18	few	TRBJ2-7	.	CASSPGDLYEQYF	TGTGCCAGCTCACCAGGGGACCTCTACGAGCAGTACTTC
TRBV4-1	few	TRBJ2-7	TRBD1	CASSQFAGTGSYEQYF	TGCGCCAGCAGCCAATTCGCCGGGACAGGCTCCTACGAGCAGTACTTC
TRBV6-5	.	TRBJ2-1	TRBD2	CASTARGGSADEQFF	TGTGCCAGCACCGCCCGGGGGGGGTCGGCCGATGAGCAGTTCTTC
TRBV5-4	.	TRBJ2-2	TRBD1	CASSSTGVAGELFF	TGTGCCAGCAGCTCGACAGGGGTTGCCGGGGAGCTGTTTTTT
TRBV6-2/TRBV6-3	.	TRBJ2-7	TRBD2	CASSYSASGSHEQYF	TGTGCCAGCAGTTACTCGGCTAGCGGGAGTCACGAGCAGTACTTC
TRBV27	.	TRBJ2-3	.	CASSPLLQGPDTQYF	TGTGCCAGCAGCCCCTTGCTCCAGGGACCAGATACGCAGTATTTT
TRBV7-6	.	TRBJ2-7	.	CASSLGDHTYEQYF	TGTGCCAGCAGCTTAGGTGATCATACCTACGAGCAGTACTTC
TRBV15	few	TRBJ2-1	TRBD2	CATSVLAELIF	TGTGCCACCAGCGTACTAGCGGAGCTGATCTTC
TRBV9	.	TRBJ2-7	TRBD2	CASSVAREGLYEQYF	TGTGCCAGCAGCGTAGCTCGGGAGGGCCTGTACGAGCAGTACTTC
TRBV3-1	.	TRBJ2-5	TRBD2	CASSQGIQRGRETQYF	TGTGCCAGCAGCCAAGGAATCCAGCGGGGAAGGGAGACCCAGTACTTC
TRBV19	.	TRBJ2-3	TRBD2	CASSPPGAGGTTDTQYF	TGTGCCAGTAGTCCCCCCGGCGCGGGAGGGACCACAGATACGCAGTATTTT
TRBV12-3/TRBV12-4	few	TRBJ2-1	.	CASSPVPVSHNEQFF	TGTGCCAGCAGCCCTGTGCCGGTGAGCCACAATGAGCAGTTCTTC
TRBV7-9	.	TRBJ1-1	.	CASRPRGWNTEAFF	TGTGCCAGCAGACCCAGGGGTTGGAACACTGAAGCTTTCTTT
TRBV12-3/TRBV12-4	few	TRBJ2-2	TRBD1	CASTPWGQGTGELFF	TGTGCCAGCACCCCATGGGGACAGGGTACCGGGGAGCTGTTTTTT
TRBV27	.	TRBJ1-3	.	CASSRGGDSGNTIYF	TGTGCCAGCAGCCGAGGGGGGGATTCTGGAAACACCATATATTTT
TRBV6-6	few	TRBJ1-1	TRBD1	CASSTGDRVWTEAFF	TGTGCCAGCAGTACTGGGGACAGGGTGTGGACTGAAGCTTTCTTT
TRBV20-1	.	TRBJ1-3	.	CSARRDGGNTIYF	TGCAGTGCCCGAAGGGACGGTGGAAACACCATATATTTT
TRBV3-1	.	TRBJ2-5	.	CASSPTPGMQETQYF	TGTGCCAGCAGCCCCACACCCGGGATGCAAGAGACCCAGTACTTC
TRBV10-3	few	TRBJ2-1	TRBD1	CAISEPWDRVRDEQFF	TGTGCCATCAGTGAGCCTTGGGACAGGGTGAGGGATGAGCAGTTCTTC
TRBV6-5	.	TRBJ2-6	.	CASQTDSGANVLTF	TGTGCCAGCCAGACTGACTCTGGGGCCAACGTCCTGACTTTC
TRBV5-1	many	TRBJ2-1	.	CASSPVSPRLDEQFF	TGCGCCAGCAGCCCTGTTTCCCCGCGTCTCGATGAGCAGTTCTTC